These 23 T cell receptor beta chains were sequenced from one sample in a study of blood T cell repertoires in COVID-19. Data came from immunoSEQ multiplex PCR; TCRdb stores just in-frame clones and leaves some out. The profile covers some 400,000 clones, with around 87% appearing a single time and roughly 1.4% taken by the ten largest. The material sequenced was PBMCs or T cells enriched from blood (not recorded which). These TCRs come from a man in his thirties or forties who had recovered from COVID-19.

The count of this clone is one. V usage is TRBV4-2 and J usage is TRBJ1-1; 10 nucleotides match TRBD1. Per the germline V gene, CDR1 is LGHNA and CDR2 is YNFKEQ. The ends lost 5 bases at V and 4 bases at J; junction bases unmatched: 1. This CDR3 is built from 13 residues. The CDR3 protein is CASSGQGVTEAFF. The CDR3 nucleotides are TGTGCCAGCAGCGGACAGGGGGTCACTGAAGCTTTCTTT.

This chain links TRBV6-5 with TRBJ2-7, with 11 nucleotides matching TRBD1. With 6 bases clipped from V and 4 bases from J, the junction kept 5 bases outside the gene matches. The germline gives CDR1 MNHEY, CDR2 SVGAGI. The CDR3 has 14 residues. The CDR3 region is CASRDGTGGYEQYF. In nucleotides, the CDR3 is TGTGCCAGCAGAGACGGGACAGGGGGTTACGAGCAGTACTTC.

This chain connects TRBV10-1 to TRBJ1-6; D gene unclear. The CDR3 consists of 13 residues. Trimming removed 3 bases at V and 14 bases at J, with 14 bases between. In germline, CDR1 is WNHNN, CDR2 SYGVQD (reference sequence). CDR3 bases: TGCGCCAGCAGTGATGGGCCAGAAAAGGCCCTCCACTTT. Its translation: CASSDGPEKALHF.

The chain joins TRBV30 to TRBJ1-4; the match to TRBD1 covers 9 bases. The CDR3 is 14 residues long. V dropped 1 base and J dropped 8; count of bases not matched to a gene: 5. CDR1 and CDR2 from the germline V gene are GTSNPN and SVGIG (reference sequence). This CDR3 is CAWSAYRGQEKLFF. The CDR3 DNA sequence: TGTGCCTGGAGTGCATACAGGGGGCAGGAAAAACTGTTTTTT.

The genes are TRBV6-2 or TRBV6-3 and TRBJ1-2; possible D gene TRBD1, 5 bases. The CDR3 extends over 13 amino acids. Germline loops: CDR1 MNHEY, CDR2 SVGEGT. V shed 2 bases and J shed 6 bases, with 10 bases lying between them. CDR3 sequence: CASSYGAGDGYTF. Here the CDR3 DNA reads TGTGCCAGCAGTTACGGGGCAGGAGATGGCTACACCTTC.

The chain links TRBV27 to TRBJ2-7, with TRBD2 matching over 9 bases. The germline CDR1 and CDR2 sequences are MNHEY and SMNVEV (reference sequence). The CDR3 runs to 14 residues. Losses at the gene ends were 9 bases for V and 4 bases for J; bases not matched to a gene: 10. CDR3 residues: CASREAGGRYEQYF. The DNA of the CDR3 is TGTGCCAGTCGGGAGGCGGGGGGGCGGTACGAGCAGTACTTC.

The chain combines TRBV5-1 with TRBJ2-3, with 15 bases that match TRBD2. The V gene's germline CDR1 is SGHRS and CDR2 YFSETQ. CDR3 length: 19 residues. Unmatched junction bases numbered 9, after V lost 2 bases and J lost 2 bases. The CDR3 reads CASSLTGTSGGHTTDTQYF. DNA for the CDR3: TGCGCCAGCAGCTTAACCGGGACTAGCGGGGGGCATACCACAGATACGCAGTATTTT. The full variable domain, completed using reference TRBV5-1 and TRBJ2-3, is KAGVTQTPRYLIKTRGQQVTLSCSPISGHRSVSWYQQTPGQGLQFLFEYFSETQRNKGNFPGRFSGRQFSNSRSEMNVSTLELGDSALYLCASSLTGTSGGHTTDTQYFGPGTRLTVL.

The chain uses TRBV7-2 and TRBJ1-6; D is unclear. V was cut by 2 bases and J by 10 bases, with 9 bases left in between. Germline CDR1 SGHTA, CDR2 FQGNSA. This CDR3 has 13 residues. The CDR3: CASSLWASSPLHF. The CDR3, as DNA: TGTGCCAGCAGCTTATGGGCAAGCTCACCCCTCCACTTT.

J is TRBJ1-2 and V is TRBV14; 7 bases are shared with TRBD1. V trimming: 5 bases; J trimming: 3 bases; junction bases outside the gene matches: 6. Per the germline V gene, CDR1 is SGHDN and CDR2 is FVKESK. CDR3 length: 14 amino acids. The CDR3 sequence is CASSYRGVDYGYTF. Here the CDR3 DNA reads TGTGCCAGCAGCTACAGGGGTGTGGACTATGGCTACACCTTC.

This chain uses TRBV3-1 (or the pseudogene TRBV3-2) with TRBJ1-3, with D tentatively TRBD1 (5 bases). The germline CDR1 and CDR2 sequences are LGHDT and YNNKEL (reference sequence). Trimming pared 1 base from V and 1 base from J, leaving 5 bases between. This CDR3 comprises 14 residues. The CDR3 spells CASSQAGSGNTIYF. The CDR3 bases are TGTGCCAGCAGCCAAGCAGGGTCTGGAAACACCATATATTTT.

The CDR3 loop is CASSSTDRGGYGYTF. Written as DNA, the CDR3 is TGTGCCAGCAGCTCAACCGACAGGGGCGGCTATGGCTACACCTTC. This chain uses TRBV11-2 with TRBJ1-2; 8 bases match TRBD1. The CDR3 is made up of 15 amino acids. Trimming at V came to 4 bases and at J to 4 bases, leaving 8 bases not matched to a gene. Germline CDR1 reads SGHAT; CDR2 reads FQNNGV.

The gene calls are TRBV7-9 and TRBJ1-1, with D possibly TRBD1 on 6 matching bases. CDR3 length equals 12 residues. The V end was cut by 11 bases, the J end by 2 bases, with 12 bases between. Germline CDR1 and CDR2: SEHNR and FQNEAQ (reference sequence). This CDR3 reads CAAQQGNTEAFF. In nucleotides, the CDR3 is TGTGCCGCACAACAGGGAAACACTGAAGCTTTCTTT.

The chain carries TRBV9 and TRBJ1-5, with 9 positions matching TRBD1. CDR3 length: 15 amino acids. CDR1 and CDR2 from the germline V gene are SGDLS and YYNGEE. V lost 2 bases to trimming and J lost 4 bases; unmatched junction nucleotides: 4. CDR3 residues: CASSVHGTGNQPQHF. The CDR3 coding sequence is TGTGCCAGCAGCGTCCACGGGACAGGGAATCAGCCCCAGCATTTT.

The CDR3 loop is CASSPPLGAVGEKLFF. CDR3 nucleotides: TGTGCCAGCAGCCCCCCCTTGGGGGCGGTCGGTGAAAAACTGTTTTTT. This chain connects TRBV7-2 to TRBJ1-4; TRBD1 is a possible D gene (6 bases). Germline CDR1 is SGHTA and CDR2 is FQGNSA. CDR3 length: 16 residues. V was cut by 5 bases and J by 7 bases, with 20 bases left in between.

Written as DNA, the CDR3 is TGTGCTAGTGGTTTGATCAGAGGGCAGAATTCACCCCTCCACTTT. This translates into CASGLIRGQNSPLHF. The V gene is TRBV12-5, the J gene TRBJ1-6; D remains unclear. Per germline, CDR1 LGHNT and CDR2 FRNRAP. The CDR3 is 15 residues long. V was trimmed by 2 bases and J by 7 bases, leaving 12 bases between them.

The V and J genes are TRBV10-3 and TRBJ2-1, with unresolved D. Germline V gives CDR1 ENHRY, CDR2 SYGVKD. The CDR3 spans 11 residues. V was trimmed by 9 bases and J by 9 bases, leaving 12 bases between them. The CDR3 spells CAILSGFEQFF. The CDR3 DNA is TGTGCCATTTTATCTGGCTTTGAGCAGTTCTTC.

The chain combines TRBV5-4 with TRBJ1-2; TRBD1 agrees at 8 bases. Germline values: CDR1 SGHNT, CDR2 YYREEE (reference sequence). CDR3 length: 14 amino acids. The V segment lost 2 bases and the J segment 7 bases; nucleotides outside the gene matches: 7. The CDR3 is CASSFQYRGVGYTF. The CDR3 region has the DNA TGTGCCAGCAGCTTCCAATACAGGGGGGTTGGCTACACCTTC. The variable domain in full, with the rest retrieved from reference TRBV5-4 and TRBJ1-2, is ETGVTQSPTHLIKTRGQQVTLRCSSQSGHNTVSWYQQALGQGPQFIFQYYREEENGRGNFPPRFSGLQFPNYSSELNVNALELDDSALYLCASSFQYRGVGYTFGSGTRLTVV.

This chain joins TRBV6-1 and TRBJ1-5; possibly TRBD1 for D (6 bases). Germline CDR1 reads MNHNS; CDR2 reads SASEGT. Trimming took off 4 bases at V and 3 bases at J, with 19 bases between the two ends. CDR3 length: 17 residues. The CDR3 spells CASSVQEREGHNQPQHF. The CDR3 bases are TGTGCCAGCAGTGTTCAAGAGAGGGAGGGACACAATCAGCCCCAGCATTTT.

DNA of the CDR3: TGTGCCAGCAGCCGATTAGAGGGGGAGAGCACTGAAGCTTTCTTT. It yields the protein CASSRLEGESTEAFF. The rearrangement uses TRBV5-4 and TRBJ1-1; a possible D gene is TRBD1 (6 bases). The germline gives CDR1 SGHNT, CDR2 YYREEE (reference sequence). The CDR3 is made up of 15 amino acids. The V and J ends lost 4 bases and 4 bases respectively, with 17 bases between them.

This chain links TRBV5-6 with TRBJ2-7; the match to TRBD1 covers 9 bases. V gave up 2 bases and J gave up 7 bases; unmatched junction bases: 10. Germline V lookup: CDR1 SGHDT, CDR2 YYEEEE. CDR3 length: 15 residues. CDR3 bases: TGTGCCAGCAGCTTTCGTCGGACAGGGGTTGGGGAGCAGTACTTC. Its protein is CASSFRRTGVGEQYF.

Note on this clone: The same CDR3 arises from other DNA sequences in this sample as well. This chain joins TRBV6-1 and TRBJ1-5; tentative D call: TRBD1 (6 bases). CDR1 and CDR2 from the germline V gene are MNHNS and SASEGT. The V and J ends lost 2 bases and 2 bases respectively, with 10 bases between them. This CDR3 has 15 amino acids. This CDR3 reads CASSESPGGNQPQHF. As DNA, the CDR3 is TGTGCCAGCAGTGAATCCCCAGGGGGCAATCAGCCCCAGCATTTT.

The chain joins TRBV13 to TRBJ1-6; possibly TRBD1 for D (6 bases). The V end lost 0 bases, the J end lost 7 bases, and 13 bases lay between the germline ends. This CDR3 contains 16 residues. The V gene's germline CDR1 is PRHDT and CDR2 FYEKMQ (reference sequence). The CDR3: CASSLGLGTRNSPLHF. Written as DNA, the CDR3 is TGTGCCAGCAGCTTAGGCCTTGGGACAAGGAATTCACCCCTCCACTTT.

This clone was observed a single time. The chain has TRBV7-2 and TRBJ2-3, with TRBD2 as a possible D gene (6 bases). The germline CDR1 and CDR2 sequences are SGHTA and FQGNSA. V was cut by 3 bases and J by 2 bases, with 9 bases left in between. This CDR3 is built from 14 residues. DNA of the CDR3: TGTGCCAGCAGCTTGGGACTCATCACAGATACGCAGTATTTT. Protein: CASSLGLITDTQYF.